These T cell receptor beta chains were read from a single sample in a study of T-cell reconstitution after alpha-beta-depleted transplantation in children. TCRdb ran MiXCR on the PCR reads and lists one entry per CDR3 protein. In the table there are 600,000 or so distinct CDR3 sequences, more than 20% of which are singletons. This material consisted of PBMCs, mostly from graft donor cells, taken 360 days after TCRalphabeta/CD19-depleted stem cell transplant. The source is a boy younger than two who had a stem cell transplant for acute myeloid leukemia, so the T cells may come from the graft donor. Both conserved end residues are trimmed from each CDR3. Rows may omit the clone size; those that give it use once, few, many or a size class.

J gene: TRBJ1-4; clone size: .; V gene: TRBV12-3/TRBV12-4; CDR3 protein: ASRGLGQGDEKLF
J gene: TRBJ1-5; clone size: many; V gene: TRBV12-3/TRBV12-4; CDR3 protein: ASSLGHLDQPQH
J gene: TRBJ1-3; clone size: .; V gene: TRBV12-3/TRBV12-4; CDR3 protein: ASSLQQGFSGNTIY
J gene: TRBJ1-2; clone size: few; V gene: TRBV12-3/TRBV12-4; CDR3 protein: AIISQGYYGYT
J gene: TRBJ2-1; clone size: .; V gene: TRBV5-5; CDR3 protein: ASSSPRGPYEQF
J gene: TRBJ2-3; clone size: many; V gene: TRBV29-1; CDR3 protein: SVEGLAGPDTQY
J gene: TRBJ1-5; clone size: .; V gene: TRBV18; CDR3 protein: ASSLQRTGNNQPQH
J gene: TRBJ1-2; clone size: .; V gene: TRBV25-1; CDR3 protein: ASSPHNRDGLGYGYT
J gene: TRBJ2-1; clone size: .; V gene: TRBV11-2; CDR3 protein: ASSLESVDRAYNEQF
J gene: TRBJ1-1; clone size: many; V gene: TRBV29-1; CDR3 protein: SVGRDFVNTEAF
J gene: TRBJ2-3; clone size: .; V gene: TRBV28; CDR3 protein: ASSLLLLAGGGDTQY
J gene: TRBJ1-6; clone size: .; V gene: TRBV5-6; CDR3 protein: ASSLAPGSPLH
J gene: TRBJ1-3; clone size: .; V gene: TRBV10-3; CDR3 protein: AINDLDGPSGNTIY
J gene: TRBJ2-1; clone size: many; V gene: TRBV20-1; CDR3 protein: SATTSGSMF
J gene: TRBJ2-3; clone size: many; V gene: TRBV4-1; CDR3 protein: ASSPAPVTDTQY
J gene: TRBJ1-3; clone size: .; V gene: TRBV6-5; CDR3 protein: ASSFDSFSGNTIY